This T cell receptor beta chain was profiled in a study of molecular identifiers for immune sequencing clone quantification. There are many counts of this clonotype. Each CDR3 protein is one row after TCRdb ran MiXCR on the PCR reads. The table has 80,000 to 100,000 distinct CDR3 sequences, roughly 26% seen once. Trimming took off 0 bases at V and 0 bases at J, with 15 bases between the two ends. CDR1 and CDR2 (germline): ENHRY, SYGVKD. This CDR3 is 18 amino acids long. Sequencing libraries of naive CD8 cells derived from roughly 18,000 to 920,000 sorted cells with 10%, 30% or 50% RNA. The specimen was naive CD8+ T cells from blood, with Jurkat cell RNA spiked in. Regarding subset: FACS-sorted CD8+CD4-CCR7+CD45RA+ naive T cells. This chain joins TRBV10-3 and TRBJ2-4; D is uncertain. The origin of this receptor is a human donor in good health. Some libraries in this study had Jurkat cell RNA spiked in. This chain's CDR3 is CAISESFAQIGAKNIQYF. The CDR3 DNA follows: TGTGCCATCAGTGAGTCTTTCGCACAGATTGGAGCCAAAAACATTCAGTACTTC.